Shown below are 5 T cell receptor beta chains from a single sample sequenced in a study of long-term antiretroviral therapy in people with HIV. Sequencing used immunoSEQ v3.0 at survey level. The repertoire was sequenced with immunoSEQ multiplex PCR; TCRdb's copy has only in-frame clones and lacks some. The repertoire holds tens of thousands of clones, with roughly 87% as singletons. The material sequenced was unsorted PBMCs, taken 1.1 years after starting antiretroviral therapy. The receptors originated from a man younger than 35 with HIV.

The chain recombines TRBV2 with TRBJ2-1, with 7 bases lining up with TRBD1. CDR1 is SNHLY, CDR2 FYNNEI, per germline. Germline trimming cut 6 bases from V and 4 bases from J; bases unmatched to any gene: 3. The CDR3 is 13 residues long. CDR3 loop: CASRRTGYNEQFF. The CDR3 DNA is TGTGCCAGCAGACGGACAGGATACAATGAGCAGTTCTTC. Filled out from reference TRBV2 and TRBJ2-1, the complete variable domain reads EPEVTQTPSHQVTQMGQEVILRCVPISNHLYFYWYRQILGQKVEFLVSFYNNEISEKSEIFDDQFSVERPDGSNFTLKIRSTKLEDSAMYFCASRRTGYNEQFFGPGTRLTVL.

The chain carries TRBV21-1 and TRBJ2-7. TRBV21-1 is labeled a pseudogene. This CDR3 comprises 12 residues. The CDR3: CASSKKVYEQYF. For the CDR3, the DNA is TGTGCCAGCAGCAAAAAGGTCTACGAGCAGTACTTC.

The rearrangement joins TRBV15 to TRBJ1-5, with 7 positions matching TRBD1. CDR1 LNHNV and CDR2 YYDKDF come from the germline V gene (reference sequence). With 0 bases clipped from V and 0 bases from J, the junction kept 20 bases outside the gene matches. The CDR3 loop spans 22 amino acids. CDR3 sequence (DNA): TGTGCCACCAGCAGAGACTGGGAGACAGGGAGGGGGGGCCTTGATAGCAATCAGCCCCAGCATTTT. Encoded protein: CATSRDWETGRGGLDSNQPQHF.

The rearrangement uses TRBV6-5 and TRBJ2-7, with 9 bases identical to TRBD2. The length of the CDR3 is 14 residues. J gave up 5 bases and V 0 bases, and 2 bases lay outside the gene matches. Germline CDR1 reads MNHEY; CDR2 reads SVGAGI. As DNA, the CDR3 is TGTGCCAGCAGTTACTCGGGACTAGCCGACGAGCAGTACTTC. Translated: CASSYSGLADEQYF.

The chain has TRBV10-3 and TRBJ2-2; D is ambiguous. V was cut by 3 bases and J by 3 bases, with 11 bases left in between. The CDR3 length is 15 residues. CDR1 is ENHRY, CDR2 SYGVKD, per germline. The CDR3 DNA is TGTGCCATCAGTGACTCCAGGTCCGACACCGGGGAGCTGTTTTTT. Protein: CAISDSRSDTGELFF.